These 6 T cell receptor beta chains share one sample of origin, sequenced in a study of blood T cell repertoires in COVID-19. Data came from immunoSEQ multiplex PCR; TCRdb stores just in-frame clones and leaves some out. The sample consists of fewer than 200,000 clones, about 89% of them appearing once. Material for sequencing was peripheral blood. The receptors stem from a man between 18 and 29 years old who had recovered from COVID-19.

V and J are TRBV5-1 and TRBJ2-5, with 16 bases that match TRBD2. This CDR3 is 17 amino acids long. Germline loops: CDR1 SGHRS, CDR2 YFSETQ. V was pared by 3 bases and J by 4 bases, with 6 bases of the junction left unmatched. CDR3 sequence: CASSSGTSGRALETQYF. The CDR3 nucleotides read TGCGCCAGCAGCTCCGGGACTAGCGGGAGGGCCTTAGAGACCCAGTACTTC. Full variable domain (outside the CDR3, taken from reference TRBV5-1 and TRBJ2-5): KAGVTQTPRYLIKTRGQQVTLSCSPISGHRSVSWYQQTPGQGLQFLFEYFSETQRNKGNFPGRFSGRQFSNSRSEMNVSTLELGDSALYLCASSSGTSGRALETQYFGPGTRLLVL.

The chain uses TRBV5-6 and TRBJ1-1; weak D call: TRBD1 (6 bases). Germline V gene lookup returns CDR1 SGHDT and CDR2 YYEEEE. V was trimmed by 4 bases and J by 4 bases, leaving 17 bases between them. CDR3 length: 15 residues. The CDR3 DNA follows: TGTGCCAGCAGCGAACAGGGCCTAGGGGTCACTGAAGCTTTCTTT. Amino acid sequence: CASSEQGLGVTEAFF.

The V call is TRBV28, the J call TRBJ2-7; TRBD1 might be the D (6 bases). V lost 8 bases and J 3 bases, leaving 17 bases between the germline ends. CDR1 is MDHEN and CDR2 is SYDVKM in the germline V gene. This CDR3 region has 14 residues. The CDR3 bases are TGTGCCAGCGCCCCCCTGAGCAGGGGCTACGAGCAGTACTTC. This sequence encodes CASAPLSRGYEQYF.

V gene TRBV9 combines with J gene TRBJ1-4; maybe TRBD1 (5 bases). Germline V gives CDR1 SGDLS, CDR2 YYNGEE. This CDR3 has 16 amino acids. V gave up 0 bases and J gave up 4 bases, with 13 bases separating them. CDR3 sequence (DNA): TGTGCCAGCAGCGTAGGGGGCCGGGCCGGTAATGAAAAACTGTTTTTT. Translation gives CASSVGGRAGNEKLFF. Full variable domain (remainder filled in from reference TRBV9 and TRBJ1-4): DSGVTQTPKHLITATGQRVTLRCSPRSGDLSVYWYQQSLDQGLQFLIQYYNGEERAKGNILERFSAQQFPDLHSELNLSSLELGDSALYFCASSVGGRAGNEKLFFGSGTQLSVL.

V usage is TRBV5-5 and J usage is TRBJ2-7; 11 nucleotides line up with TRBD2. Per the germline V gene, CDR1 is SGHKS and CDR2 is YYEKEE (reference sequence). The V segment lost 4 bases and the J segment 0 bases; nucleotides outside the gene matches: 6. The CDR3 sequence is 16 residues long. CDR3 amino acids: CASSMTSGISSYEQYF. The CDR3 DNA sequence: TGTGCCAGCAGCATGACTAGCGGGATTAGCTCCTACGAGCAGTACTTC.

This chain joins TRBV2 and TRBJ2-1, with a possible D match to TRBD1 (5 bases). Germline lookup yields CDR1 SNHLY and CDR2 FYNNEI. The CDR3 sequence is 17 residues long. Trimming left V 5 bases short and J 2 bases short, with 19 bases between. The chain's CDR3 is CASSPAGLSTTYNEQFF. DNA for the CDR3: TGTGCCAGCAGTCCAGCAGGGTTATCAACGACCTACAATGAGCAGTTCTTC.